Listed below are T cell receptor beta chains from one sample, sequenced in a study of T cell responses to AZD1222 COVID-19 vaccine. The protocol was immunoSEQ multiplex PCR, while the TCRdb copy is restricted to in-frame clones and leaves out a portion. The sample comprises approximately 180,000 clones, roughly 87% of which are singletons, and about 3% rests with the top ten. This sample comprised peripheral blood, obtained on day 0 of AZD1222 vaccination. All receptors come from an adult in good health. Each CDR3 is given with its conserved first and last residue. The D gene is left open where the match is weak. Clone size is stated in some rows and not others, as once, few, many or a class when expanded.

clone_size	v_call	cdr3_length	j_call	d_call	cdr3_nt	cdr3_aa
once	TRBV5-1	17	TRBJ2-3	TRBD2	TGCGCCAGCACCCTTCCCCAGCTAGCGGGAGGGGCAGATACGCAGTATTTT	CASTLPQLAGGADTQYF
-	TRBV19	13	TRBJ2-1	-	TGTGCCAGTAGTATACGATGGCAACTTGAGCAGTTCTTC	CASSIRWQLEQFF
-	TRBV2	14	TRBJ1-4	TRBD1	TGTGCCAGCAGGGCTACAGGGGGCCGGGAAAAACTGTTTTTT	CASRATGGREKLFF
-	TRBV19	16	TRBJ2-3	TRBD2	TGTGCCAGTAACCTGGCCGGGACTAGTAGCACAGATACGCAGTATTTT	CASNLAGTSSTDTQYF
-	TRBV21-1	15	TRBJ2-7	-	TGTGCCAGCAGCAAAGCGGCTAGCGCTTCCTACGAGCAGTACTTC	CASSKAASASYEQYF
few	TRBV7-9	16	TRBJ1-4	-	TGTGCCAGCAGCCTCGAGGGGCCAGGGGTTCGGGAAAAACTGTTTTTT	CASSLEGPGVREKLFF
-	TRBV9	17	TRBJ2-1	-	TGTGCCAGCAGCCCCCGGGCGGTCAGGGGCTCCTACAATGAGCAGTTCTTC	CASSPRAVRGSYNEQFF
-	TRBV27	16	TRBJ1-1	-	TGTGCCAGCAGTTTCTCCTGGACCGTTGCTGGCACTGAAGCTTTCTTT	CASSFSWTVAGTEAFF
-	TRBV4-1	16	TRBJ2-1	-	TGCGCCAGCAGCCCACCTCGGGCAGGGAGCTACAATGAGCAGTTCTTC	CASSPPRAGSYNEQFF
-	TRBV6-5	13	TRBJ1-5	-	TGTGCCAGCAGTTCAAGGGCCAATCAGCCCCAGCATTTT	CASSSRANQPQHF
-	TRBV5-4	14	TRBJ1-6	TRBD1	TGTGCCAGCAGCACGGGACAGGGTCGCTCACCCCTCCACTTT	CASSTGQGRSPLHF
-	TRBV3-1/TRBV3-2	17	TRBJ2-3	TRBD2	TGTGCCAGCAGCCAAGGTTCTAGCGGGCCCCAAAGGTATACGCAGTATTTT	CASSQGSSGPQRYTQYF
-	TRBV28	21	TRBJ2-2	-	TGTGCCAGCAGTTTCTCGCCACGAGGGGGAGGGGGTGCAATGAACACCGGGGAGCTGTTTTTT	CASSFSPRGGGGAMNTGELFF
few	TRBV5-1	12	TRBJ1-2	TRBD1	TGCGCCAGCAGCCCAGACAGGGCTGGCTACACCTTC	CASSPDRAGYTF
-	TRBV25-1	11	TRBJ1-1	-	TGTGCCAGCAGGGCCTACACTGAAGCTTTCTTT	CASRAYTEAFF
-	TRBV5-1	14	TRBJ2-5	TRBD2	TGCGCCAGCAGCTTGGGTGTCGGGGGGGAGACCCAGTACTTC	CASSLGVGGETQYF
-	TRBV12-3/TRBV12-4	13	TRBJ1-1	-	TGTGCCAGCAGTCCTCGTTTGAACACTGAAGCTTTCTTT	CASSPRLNTEAFF
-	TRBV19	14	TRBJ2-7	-	TGTGCCAGTAGGAAGCAGGGCACCGGCCGGGAGCAGTACTTC	CASRKQGTGREQYF
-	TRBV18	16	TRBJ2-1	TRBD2	TGTGCCAGCTCACCAAGGGGGACTAGCGGAGGGAATGAGCAGTTCTTC	CASSPRGTSGGNEQFF
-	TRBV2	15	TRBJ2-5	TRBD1	TGTGCCAGCAGTGGCCAGGGGGCGAAGGGGGAGACCCAGTACTTC	CASSGQGAKGETQYF
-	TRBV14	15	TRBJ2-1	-	TGTGCCAGCAGCCAAGTTGGATACTCCTACAATGAGCAGTTCTTC	CASSQVGYSYNEQFF
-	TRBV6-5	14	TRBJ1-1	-	TGTGCCAGCAGTTCACCACGGCCAGGAATTGAAGCTTTCTTT	CASSSPRPGIEAFF
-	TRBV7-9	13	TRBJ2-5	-	TGTGCCAGCAGCACAACCCCCCGGGAAACCCAGTACTTC	CASSTTPRETQYF
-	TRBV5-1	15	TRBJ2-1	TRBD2	TGCGCCAGCAGCTTGAGTAGCGGGAGGGTCAATGAGCAGTTCTTC	CASSLSSGRVNEQFF
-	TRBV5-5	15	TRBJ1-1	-	TGTGCCAGCAGCGTGGGGTCGGGGGGACTCACTGAAGCTTTCTTT	CASSVGSGGLTEAFF
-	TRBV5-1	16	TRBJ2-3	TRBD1	TGCGCCAGCAGCCCGGGGACAGGGTCCCCCACAGATACGCAGTATTTT	CASSPGTGSPTDTQYF
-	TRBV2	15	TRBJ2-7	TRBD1	TGTGCCAGCAGTGAAACAGGACAGGGTTACTACGAGCAGTACTTC	CASSETGQGYYEQYF
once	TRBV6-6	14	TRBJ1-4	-	TGTGCCAGCAGGGACGGGACAAGGAATGAAAAACTGTTTTTT	CASRDGTRNEKLFF
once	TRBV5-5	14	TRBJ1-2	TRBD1	TGTGCCAGCAGCTCACAGGGGGCCCCGTATGGCTACACCTTC	CASSSQGAPYGYTF
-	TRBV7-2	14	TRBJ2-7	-	TGTGCCAGCAGACCCGCCGGGACATTCTACGAGCAGTACTTC	CASRPAGTFYEQYF
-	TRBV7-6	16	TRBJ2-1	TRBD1	TGTGCCAGCAGCTTAGAGGGGACAGGGGGCGTCAATGAGCAGTTCTTC	CASSLEGTGGVNEQFF
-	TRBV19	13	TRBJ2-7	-	TGTGCCAGTAGTATAGCTAAGGGGAGCGAGCAGTACTTC	CASSIAKGSEQYF
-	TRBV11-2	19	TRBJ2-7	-	TGTGCCAGCAGCCTCTCGATGTTACTGAGGCGAACGACTACCTACGAGCAGTACTTC	CASSLSMLLRRTTTYEQYF
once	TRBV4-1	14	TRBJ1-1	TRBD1	TGCGCCAGCAGCCAGGGACAGGGTGACACTGAAGCTTTCTTT	CASSQGQGDTEAFF
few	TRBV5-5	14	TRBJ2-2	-	TGTGCCAGCAGCTCCCCCGTAGCCACCGGGGAGCTGTTTTTT	CASSSPVATGELFF
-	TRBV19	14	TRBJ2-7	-	TGTGCCAGTAGTATCGGAAGCCCGATTTACGAGCAGTACTTC	CASSIGSPIYEQYF
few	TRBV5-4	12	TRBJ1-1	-	TGTGCCAGCAGCTTGTTTGGTGACGAAGCTTTCTTT	CASSLFGDEAFF
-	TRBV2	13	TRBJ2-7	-	TGTGCCAGCAGTGACACAGAGACCTACGAGCAGTACTTC	CASSDTETYEQYF
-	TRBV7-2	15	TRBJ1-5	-	TGTGCCAGCAGCCTAGGGGATTGGGGCAATCAGCCCCAGCATTTT	CASSLGDWGNQPQHF
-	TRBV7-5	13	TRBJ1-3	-	TGCGTGAGGGATGTTAGCTCTGGAAACACCATATATTTT	CVRDVSSGNTIYF
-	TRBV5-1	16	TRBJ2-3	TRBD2	TGCGCCAGCAGCCCGGGACTAGCGGGATACACAGATACGCAGTATTTT	CASSPGLAGYTDTQYF